Listed here are 18 T cell receptor beta chains from one sample, sequenced in a study of T cell responses to AZD1222 COVID-19 vaccine. The repertoire was sequenced with immunoSEQ multiplex PCR; TCRdb's copy has only in-frame clones and lacks some. The profile shows some 140,000 clones, approximately 88% of them singletons. Sequenced material: peripheral blood, taken 28 days after the second AZD1222 dose. The origin of the receptors is an adult who received the AZD1222 COVID-19 vaccine.

V is TRBV3-1 (or the pseudogene TRBV3-2) and J is TRBJ1-6; D not resolved. Germline CDR1 is LGHDT and CDR2 is YNNKEL (reference sequence). Between the trimmed V and J ends, which lost 1 base and 10 bases, there was a span of 14 bases. The CDR3 length is 15 residues. The CDR3 sequence: CASSQARGFGSPLHF. Written as DNA, the CDR3 is TGTGCCAGCAGCCAAGCACGGGGTTTTGGGTCACCCCTCCACTTT.

The chain employs TRBV5-1 and TRBJ1-3, with D possibly being TRBD1 (6 bases). This CDR3 spans 16 amino acids. The V and J ends lost 4 bases and 0 bases respectively, with 14 bases between them. Germline V lookup: CDR1 SGHRS, CDR2 YFSETQ. CDR3 in amino acids: CASSTRGAFSGNTIYF. The CDR3 region has the DNA TGCGCCAGCAGCACTAGGGGGGCATTCTCTGGAAACACCATATATTTT.

The chain employs TRBV6-5 and TRBJ1-2; 8 bases align to TRBD1. V shed 4 bases and J 4 bases; nucleotides not matched to a gene: 5. Germline values: CDR1 MNHEY, CDR2 SVGAGI. This CDR3 is built from 14 residues. The CDR3 loop reads CASSWDRTTYGYTF. As DNA, the CDR3 is TGTGCCAGCAGTTGGGACAGGACAACCTATGGCTACACCTTC.

This clone has more than one count but fewer than ten. The chain is built from TRBV6-2 or TRBV6-3 and TRBJ1-5; 8 bases align to TRBD1. The CDR3 has 19 amino acids. The V gene end was trimmed by 4 bases and the J gene end by 5 bases; junction bases not matched to a gene: 19. Germline CDR1 and CDR2: MNHEY and SVGEGT. CDR3 region: CASSSVKDRVKYWDQPQHF. In DNA, the CDR3 is TGTGCCAGCAGTTCAGTCAAGGACAGGGTAAAATATTGGGATCAGCCCCAGCATTTT.

CDR3 amino acids: CASSVATFSPLHF. The CDR3 DNA reads as TGTGCCAGCAGCGTAGCGACCTTTTCACCCCTCCACTTT. The J gene is TRBJ1-6, the V gene TRBV9; D is uncertain. This CDR3 region has 13 residues. The germline V gene has CDR1 SGDLS and CDR2 YYNGEE. Trimming stripped 0 bases from V and 9 bases from J, with 7 bases between.

This chain joins TRBV6-5 and TRBJ1-5; D unclear. The germline gives CDR1 MNHEY, CDR2 SVGAGI. Trimming took 6 bases from V and 5 from J, leaving 8 bases between them. The CDR3 loop spans 12 amino acids. The CDR3 here is CASSRPDQPQHF. The DNA of the CDR3 is TGTGCCAGCAGCCGGCCGGATCAGCCCCAGCATTTT.

This chain connects TRBV9 to TRBJ2-2; TRBD2 agrees at 12 bases. The CDR3 has 17 residues. Per germline, CDR1 SGDLS and CDR2 YYNGEE. Trimming at V came to 4 bases and at J to 3 bases, leaving 7 bases not matched to a gene. CDR3 DNA sequence: TGTGCCAGCAGCAAGACTAGCGGGGGAGCATACACCGGGGAGCTGTTTTTT. Translating it yields CASSKTSGGAYTGELFF.

This chain links TRBV4-2 with TRBJ2-5; 10 bases are shared with TRBD2. This CDR3 has 20 residues. The V segment lost 0 bases and the J segment 2 bases; nucleotides outside the gene matches: 15. The germline V gene has CDR1 LGHNA and CDR2 YNFKEQ. The CDR3, as DNA: TGTGCCAGCAGCCAAGATCCCCCAGCGGGAGGGGGGAATTTACAAGAGACCCAGTACTTC. This translates into CASSQDPPAGGGNLQETQYF.

The chain combines TRBV28 with TRBJ2-2; D not resolved. V lost 3 bases and J 4 bases, leaving 3 bases between the germline ends. Germline CDR1 reads MDHEN; CDR2 reads SYDVKM. CDR3 length equals 12 residues. CDR3 DNA: TGTGCCAGCAGTTTCAGCACCGGGGAGCTGTTTTTT. Its protein is CASSFSTGELFF.

This clone was picked up one time. The CDR3 reads CASSQDQATGELFF. The CDR3 DNA reads as TGTGCCAGCAGCCAAGATCAGGCGACCGGGGAGCTGTTTTTT. The chain recombines TRBV3-1 (or the pseudogene TRBV3-2) with TRBJ2-2; D uncertain. Germline V gene sequence: CDR1 LGHDT, CDR2 YNNKEL (reference sequence). This CDR3 has 14 amino acids. V lost 0 bases to trimming and J lost 5 bases, with 7 bases between them.

The sample holds one count of this clone. V is TRBV3-1 (or the pseudogene TRBV3-2) and J is TRBJ2-5; 9 positions agree with TRBD1. CDR1 is LGHDT, CDR2 YNNKEL, per germline (reference sequence). Trimming removed 4 bases from V and 5 bases from J; junction bases left unmatched: 5. CDR3 length: 14 amino acids. The CDR3 nucleotides are TGTGCCAGCAGCCGAAGGACAGGGGTGGAGACCCAGTACTTC. This translates into CASSRRTGVETQYF.

The V call is TRBV27, the J call TRBJ2-3; 7 bases match TRBD1. The CDR3 covers 12 residues. V gave up 4 bases and J gave up 8 bases; unmatched junction bases: 3. Germline CDR1 reads MNHEY; CDR2 reads SMNVEV (reference sequence). The CDR3 sequence: CASSWDSLTQYF. The CDR3 nucleotides read TGTGCCAGCAGTTGGGACAGTCTTACGCAGTATTTT.

The rearrangement joins TRBV19 to TRBJ1-5; D unclear. The CDR3 is 15 residues long. Germline V CDR1 and CDR2: LNHDA, SQIVND (reference sequence). V lost 3 bases, J lost 0 bases, and 9 bases lay in between. CDR3 nucleotides: TGTGCCAGTAGTATTTCCGGATATAGCAATCAGCCCCAGCATTTT. It encodes CASSISGYSNQPQHF. The full variable domain, its missing parts supplied by reference TRBV19 and TRBJ1-5, is DGGITQSPKYLFRKEGQNVTLSCEQNLNHDAMYWYRQDPGQGLRLIYYSQIVNDFQKGDIAEGYSVSREKKESFPLTVTSAQKNPTAFYLCASSISGYSNQPQHFGDGTRLSIL.

The chain couples TRBV3-1 (or the pseudogene TRBV3-2) to TRBJ2-7; no reliable D call. Trimming took off 0 bases at V and 6 bases at J, with 6 bases between the two ends. This CDR3 has 12 residues. CDR1 is LGHDT and CDR2 is YNNKEL in the germline V gene (reference sequence). The CDR3 nucleotides are TGTGCCAGCAGCCAAGATGAGGTCGAGCAGTACTTC. As protein: CASSQDEVEQYF.

This chain uses TRBV5-4 with TRBJ2-5, with 7 bases aligning to TRBD1. The CDR3 totals 14 residues. V trimming: 3 bases; J trimming: 1 base; junction bases outside the gene matches: 3. The germline gives CDR1 SGHNT, CDR2 YYREEE (reference sequence). CDR3 sequence: CASSSGTVQETQYF. The CDR3 DNA is TGTGCCAGCAGCTCGGGGACAGTCCAAGAGACCCAGTACTTC.

The chain couples TRBV5-4 to TRBJ2-7, with D unresolved. The V gene's germline CDR1 is SGHNT and CDR2 YYREEE (reference sequence). V shed 4 bases and J shed 2 bases, with 10 bases lying between them. This CDR3 has 13 residues. CDR3 DNA: TGTGCCAGCAGCACCGGACCGACCTACGAGCAGTACTTC. Translated: CASSTGPTYEQYF.

The V call is TRBV10-3, the J call TRBJ1-5; D is unresolved. The CDR3 runs 14 residues. The germline gives CDR1 ENHRY, CDR2 SYGVKD. Trimming took off 0 bases at V and 3 bases at J, with 6 bases between the two ends. The CDR3 region has the DNA TGTGCCATCAGTGAGTCGGGAACCAATCAGCCCCAGCATTTT. Its translation: CAISESGTNQPQHF.

The rearrangement joins TRBV4-2 to TRBJ1-3; no firm D call. In germline, CDR1 is LGHNA, CDR2 YNFKEQ. The CDR3 extends over 16 amino acids. The V end was cut by 0 bases, the J end by 8 bases, with 17 bases between. The CDR3 DNA sequence: TGTGCCAGCAGCCAAGAAGGAGGCAGGCCGGCGGACACCATATATTTT. This translates into CASSQEGGRPADTIYF.